A single sample is the source of the 27 T cell receptor beta chains below, sequenced in a study of T cell responses to AZD1222 COVID-19 vaccine. Measured with immunoSEQ multiplex PCR; TCRdb has only the in-frame clones, and not every one. The data show 100,000 or so clones, over 75% seen once. Sequencing used peripheral blood, obtained on day 0 of AZD1222 vaccination. The receptors were gathered from an adult in good health.

Concerning this clone itself: One junction end does not reproduce the germline sequence, and a read error may be involved. The CDR3 DNA sequence: TGTGCCACCACCAGAAGGTGGGTGGGCAGCTTGGGGCACACTGAAGCTTTCTTT. Encoded protein: CATTRRWVGSLGHTEAFF. J is TRBJ1-1 and V is TRBV15, with D perhaps matching TRBD1 (5 bases). The CDR3 runs to 18 residues. Per germline, CDR1 LNHNV and CDR2 YYDKDF (reference sequence). The entire variable domain, with the rest obtained from reference TRBV15 and TRBJ1-1, is as follows: DAMVIQNPRYQVTQFGKPVTLSCSQTLNHNVMYWYQQKSSQAPKLLFHYYDKDFNNEADTPDNFQSRRPNTSFCFLDIRSPGLGDTAMYLCATTRRWVGSLGHTEAFFGQGTRLTVV.

This sequence joins TRBV19 and TRBJ1-5, with D unresolved. V lost 9 bases to trimming and J lost 3 bases, with 18 bases between them. The CDR3 consists of 15 residues. From germline, CDR1 is LNHDA and CDR2 SQIVND (reference sequence). The CDR3 coding sequence is TGTGCCAGAACGGGAGAACTCCGGGACAATCAGCCCCAGCATTTT. Translating it yields CARTGELRDNQPQHF.

The chain joins TRBV27 to TRBJ1-6, with D possibly TRBD1 on 5 matching bases. The CDR3 runs 16 residues. V lost 2 bases to trimming and J lost 9 bases, with 17 bases between them. In germline, CDR1 is MNHEY, CDR2 SMNVEV (reference sequence). The CDR3 sequence: CASSLMVSGNLSPLHF. The CDR3 DNA follows: TGTGCCAGCAGTTTAATGGTTTCAGGGAATCTTTCACCCCTCCACTTT.

The rearrangement links TRBV28 to TRBJ1-5; TRBD1 might be the D (5 bases). The CDR3 extends over 14 amino acids. The germline V and J ends were trimmed by 3 bases and 6 bases, with 12 bases remaining between them. Germline CDR1 reads MDHEN; CDR2 reads SYDVKM. The CDR3 loop is CASSFGGGGQPQHF. Here the CDR3 DNA reads TGTGCCAGCAGTTTCGGGGGGGGAGGTCAGCCCCAGCATTTT. The full variable domain, with the rest looked up from reference TRBV28 and TRBJ1-5, is DVKVTQSSRYLVKRTGEKVFLECVQDMDHENMFWYRQDPGLGLRLIYFSYDVKMKEKGDIPEGYSVSREKKERFSLILESASTNQTSMYLCASSFGGGGQPQHFGDGTRLSIL.

V gene TRBV21-1 combines with J gene TRBJ2-1; TRBD1 was called by the table and not checked on the DNA. TRBV21-1 is a recognized pseudogene. The CDR3 sequence is 12 residues long. The CDR3 DNA is TGTGCCAGCATGCAGGAAAACAATGAGCAGTTCTTC. It specifies CASMQENNEQFF.

This clone has only a few counts. The CDR3 DNA is TGCGCCAGCAGCTTGGGGGGGAACTCGGGACAGCCCCAGCATTTT. This codes for CASSLGGNSGQPQHF. The chain has TRBV5-1 and TRBJ1-5; D possibly corresponds to TRBD1 (5 bases). The V gene's germline CDR1 is SGHRS and CDR2 YFSETQ. CDR3 length: 15 amino acids. The V end was cut by 0 bases, the J end by 7 bases, with 14 bases between.

This chain joins TRBV2 and TRBJ1-6, with D unresolved. V was clipped by 1 base and J by 11 bases, with 6 bases between them. CDR1 SNHLY and CDR2 FYNNEI come from the germline V gene. The CDR3 spans 12 residues. The CDR3 DNA follows: TGTGCCAGCAGTGAAGGGACGACACCCCTCCACTTT. Its translation is CASSEGTTPLHF.

This sequence joins TRBV15 and TRBJ1-5; D not certain. Germline V lookup: CDR1 LNHNV, CDR2 YYDKDF (reference sequence). Trimming removed 1 base at V and 10 bases at J, with 14 bases between. The CDR3 is 14 amino acids. The CDR3 nucleotides read TGTGCCACCAGCAGAGTCCGCGGCGGGAGACCCCAGCATTTT. This encodes CATSRVRGGRPQHF.

As for this clone: Other DNA sequences in this sample translate to the same CDR3. The chain links TRBV19 to TRBJ1-5; no reliable D call. Germline V lookup: CDR1 LNHDA, CDR2 SQIVND (reference sequence). CDR3 length: 15 residues. Trimming left V 0 bases short and J 1 base short, with 7 bases between. The CDR3 reads CASSIDWLSNQPQHF. The CDR3 DNA follows: TGTGCCAGTAGTATAGATTGGTTGAGCAATCAGCCCCAGCATTTT.

The CDR3 spells CASSLRGGDSYNEQFF. CDR3 in DNA: TGTGCCAGCAGCCTGCGTGGGGGAGATTCCTACAATGAGCAGTTCTTC. This chain uses TRBV11-2 with TRBJ2-1; the D gene could be TRBD1 or TRBD2 (5 bases each). The CDR3 covers 16 residues. V was trimmed by 5 bases and J by 1 base, leaving 15 bases between them. The V gene's germline CDR1 is SGHAT and CDR2 FQNNGV. Complete variable domain (other parts from reference TRBV11-2 and TRBJ2-1): EAGVAQSPRYKIIEKRQSVAFWCNPISGHATLYWYQQILGQGPKLLIQFQNNGVVDDSQLPKDRFSAERLKGVDSTLKIQPAKLEDSAVYLCASSLRGGDSYNEQFFGPGTRLTVL.

The chain is built from TRBV7-8 and TRBJ2-2; D might be TRBD1 or TRBD2, each matching 5 bases. V was trimmed by 2 bases and J by 1 base, leaving 8 bases between them. Germline V gives CDR1 SGHVS, CDR2 FQNEAQ. CDR3 length: 15 amino acids. DNA of the CDR3: TGTGCCAGCAGCTTACGGGACGGGAACACCGGGGAGCTGTTTTTT. This codes for CASSLRDGNTGELFF.

The gene calls are TRBV7-9 and TRBJ2-7; 10 bases line up with TRBD1. The CDR3 has 14 residues. V trimming: 3 bases; J trimming: 5 bases; junction bases outside the gene matches: 4. Germline V gene lookup returns CDR1 SEHNR and CDR2 FQNEAQ (reference sequence). Written as DNA, the CDR3 is TGTGCCAGCAGCTTGGGACAGGGGAAACACGAGCAGTACTTC. Encoded protein: CASSLGQGKHEQYF.

The chain joins TRBV5-1 to TRBJ1-2; no clear D. This CDR3 has 15 residues. Germline-derived CDR1 and CDR2 are SGHRS and YFSETQ. Deletions cut 4 bases from V and 0 bases from J, with 13 bases between. This chain's CDR3 is CASSPDPFANYGYTF. CDR3 sequence (DNA): TGCGCCAGCAGCCCGGATCCGTTCGCTAACTATGGCTACACCTTC.

This chain connects TRBV7-9 to TRBJ2-3; D unclear. The V gene lost 4 bases and the J gene lost 4 bases, with 3 bases spanning the gap. The CDR3 has 11 residues. Germline lookup yields CDR1 SEHNR and CDR2 FQNEAQ (reference sequence). The CDR3 DNA sequence: TGTGCCAGCAGCTCGTCAGATACGCAGTATTTT. This encodes CASSSSDTQYF. The entire variable domain, with the rest obtained from reference TRBV7-9 and TRBJ2-3, is as follows: DTGVSQNPRHKITKRGQNVTFRCDPISEHNRLYWYRQTLGQGPEFLTYFQNEAQLEKSRLLSDRFSAERPKGSFSTLEIQRTEQGDSAMYLCASSSSDTQYFGPGTRLTVL.

The CDR3 here is CASSLSTGGGEKLFF. The CDR3 DNA reads as TGTGCCAGCAGTTTATCGACAGGGGGCGGTGAAAAACTGTTTTTT. The chain employs TRBV28 and TRBJ1-4; 10 bases are shared with TRBD1. The germline V gene has CDR1 MDHEN and CDR2 SYDVKM. This CDR3 region has 15 residues. V gave up 1 base and J gave up 7 bases; unmatched junction bases: 3.

The V gene is TRBV7-2, the J gene TRBJ1-2; TRBD1 aligns across 7 bases. CDR1 and CDR2 from the germline V gene are SGHTA and FQGNSA. The trim removed 5 bases at V and 7 bases at J, leaving 10 bases unmatched. This CDR3 has 14 residues. CDR3 in amino acids: CASSPGQAPAGYTF. Here the CDR3 DNA reads TGTGCCAGCAGCCCAGGACAGGCCCCGGCTGGCTACACCTTC. The full variable domain, rest sourced from reference TRBV7-2 and TRBJ1-2, is GAGVSQSPSNKVTEKGKDVELRCDPISGHTALYWYRQSLGQGLEFLIYFQGNSAPDKSGLPSDRFSAERTGGSVSTLTIQRTQQEDSAVYLCASSPGQAPAGYTFGSGTRLTVV.

The chain carries TRBV6-2 or TRBV6-3 and TRBJ1-5, with D perhaps TRBD1 (5 bases). This CDR3 region has 15 residues. V dropped 3 bases and J dropped 1 base, with 10 bases sitting between them. CDR1 and CDR2 from the germline V gene are MNHEY and SVGEGT. CDR3 in DNA: TGTGCCAGCAGTTATGGGGGATGGAGCAATCAGCCCCAGCATTTT. It is translated as CASSYGGWSNQPQHF.

The rearrangement links TRBV6-4 to TRBJ1-1; 8 bases align to TRBD1. Germline V gene sequence: CDR1 MRHNA, CDR2 SNTAGT. V shed 4 bases and J 4 bases; nucleotides not matched to a gene: 5. CDR3 length equals 14 residues. Written as DNA, the CDR3 is TGTGCCAGCAGTGTGGACAGGGAAGGCACTGAAGCTTTCTTT. Its translation: CASSVDREGTEAFF.

The rearrangement uses TRBV29-1 and TRBJ2-3, with 12 bases matching TRBD2. Losses at the gene ends were 5 bases for V and 2 bases for J; bases not matched to a gene: 2. This CDR3 has 14 amino acids. Germline CDR1 is SQVTM and CDR2 is ANQGSEA. The CDR3 sequence: CSVRTSGDTDTQYF. In DNA, the CDR3 is TGCAGCGTTCGGACTAGCGGGGACACAGATACGCAGTATTTT.

V gene TRBV5-1 combines with J gene TRBJ1-5; 7 positions agree with TRBD1. The CDR3 contains 14 residues. The germline V gene encodes CDR1 SGHRS and CDR2 YFSETQ. V lost 0 bases and J lost 7; bases outside the gene matches: 4. The CDR3 coding sequence is TGCGCCAGCAGCTTGGTGCCAGGGGGACAGCCCCAGCATTTT. Residues: CASSLVPGGQPQHF.

This chain joins TRBV5-1 and TRBJ1-2, with D perhaps TRBD1 (6 bases). The CDR3 contains 12 residues. Trimming took 0 bases from V and 6 from J, leaving 6 bases between them. Germline CDR1 reads SGHRS; CDR2 reads YFSETQ. CDR3 in amino acids: CASSLGQDGYTF. CDR3 in DNA: TGCGCCAGCAGCTTGGGACAGGATGGCTACACCTTC.

The J gene is TRBJ1-1, the V gene TRBV5-1; possible D gene TRBD1, 5 bases. Germline V gene sequence: CDR1 SGHRS, CDR2 YFSETQ. The ends were cut back, 0 bases at V and 1 base at J, with 10 bases in the middle. The CDR3 has 15 amino acids. As DNA, the CDR3 is TGCGCCAGCAGCTTGGAGGGACGGACGAACACTGAAGCTTTCTTT. It is translated as CASSLEGRTNTEAFF.

As DNA, the CDR3 is TGTGCCAGCAGTACCCGGACAGCCTCTAACTATGGCTACACCTTC. Translation: CASSTRTASNYGYTF. The V and J genes are TRBV27 and TRBJ1-2; D may be TRBD1 (6 bases). The V gene lost 5 bases and the J gene lost 0 bases, with 13 bases spanning the gap. Germline V gives CDR1 MNHEY, CDR2 SMNVEV (reference sequence). CDR3 size: 15 residues.

The rearrangement joins TRBV5-1 to TRBJ1-2; D unresolved. CDR1 and CDR2 (germline): SGHRS, YFSETQ. The V end lost 2 bases, the J end lost 6 bases, and 14 bases lay between the germline ends. The CDR3 loop spans 14 amino acids. The CDR3 DNA sequence: TGCGCCAGCAGCTTACGAAATCGCATCGATGGCTACACCTTC. Its translation: CASSLRNRIDGYTF.

V gene TRBV5-4 combines with J gene TRBJ2-5; D is possibly TRBD1 (5 bases). The V end lost 3 bases, the J end lost 0 bases, and 6 bases lay between the germline ends. The V gene's germline CDR1 is SGHNT and CDR2 YYREEE (reference sequence). The CDR3 spans 13 residues. CDR3 bases: TGTGCCAGCAGCTGGGGCAACCAAGAGACCCAGTACTTC. This sequence encodes CASSWGNQETQYF.

The chain links TRBV19 to TRBJ2-7; D gene ambiguous. The germline V gene encodes CDR1 LNHDA and CDR2 SQIVND (reference sequence). There are 11 residues in the CDR3. V was trimmed by 9 bases and J by 7 bases, leaving 13 bases between them. The CDR3 protein is CASSSVEEQYF. The CDR3 bases are TGTGCCAGCTCCTCGGTTGAGGAGCAGTACTTC.

CDR3 coding DNA: TGTGCCACCAGCAGAGATAGGCTCTCTGGAAACACCATATATTTT. Translated: CATSRDRLSGNTIYF. The chain has TRBV15 and TRBJ1-3; unclear D gene. This CDR3 is 15 amino acids long. From germline, CDR1 is LNHNV and CDR2 YYDKDF (reference sequence). Trimming cost V 0 bases and J 0 bases, with 6 bases left between them.